The 11 T cell receptor beta chains presented below share a single source sample, sequenced in a study of T cells in Graves' hyperthyroidism and ophthalmopathy. There were TCR beta CDR3 regions amplified from RNA transcripts. HTBI primers drove first-round RT-PCR of the TCR CDR3. A single record per CDR3 protein comes from TCRdb applying MiXCR to the multiplex PCR reads. This table holds about 640,000 distinct CDR3 sequences, roughly 15% found once. Specimen: blood. These receptors were taken from a woman aged 45-65 years with Graves' ophthalmopathy.

Many counts were recorded for this clonotype. This chain uses TRBV20-1 with TRBJ2-1, with 8 bases matching TRBD1. Germline V gene lookup returns CDR1 DFQATT and CDR2 SNEGSKA (reference sequence). J lost 4 bases, V lost 8 bases, and 10 bases had no gene match. The CDR3 sequence is 14 residues long. CDR3 residues: CSPRDRRHYNEQFF. In DNA, the CDR3 is TGCAGTCCACGGGACAGGCGGCATTACAATGAGCAGTTCTTC.

This clonotype was counted many times. This sequence joins TRBV7-9 and TRBJ1-1; 8 bases are shared with TRBD1. This CDR3 spans 14 amino acids. Germline assignment: CDR1 SEHNR and CDR2 FQNEAQ (reference sequence). V trimming: 5 bases; J trimming: 7 bases; junction bases outside the gene matches: 9. The CDR3 coding sequence is TGTGCCAGCAGCCGGTTCGACAGGGGAGTTGAAGCTTTCTTT. Translating gives CASSRFDRGVEAFF.

This clonotype was seen at least ten times. CDR3 nucleotides: TGTGCCAGCAGCCAAGAGGCAGCGGGAGCTTTCACAGATACGCAGTATTTT. Protein: CASSQEAAGAFTDTQYF. The chain uses TRBV14 and TRBJ2-3; TRBD2 agrees at 8 bases. V lost 0 bases and J lost 2; bases outside the gene matches: 7. This CDR3 is built from 17 residues. The germline CDR1 and CDR2 sequences are SGHDN and FVKESK.

This clonotype has a count of ten or more. The chain has TRBV20-1 and TRBJ2-2; D not resolved. Deletions cut 1 base from V and 5 bases from J, with 8 bases between. The CDR3 sequence is 13 residues long. Per the germline V gene, CDR1 is DFQATT and CDR2 is SNEGSKA (reference sequence). The CDR3 DNA sequence: TGCAGTGCTAGAGGGGTGCAGACCGGGGAGCTGTTTTTT. Translated: CSARGVQTGELFF.

The chain employs TRBV14 and TRBJ1-5; D ambiguous. The V end lost 4 bases, the J end lost 6 bases, and 19 bases lay between the germline ends. The CDR3 runs 16 residues. Germline-derived CDR1 and CDR2 are SGHDN and FVKESK. CDR3 DNA: TGTGCCAGCAGCCCCCCCCAGGTCCTTTTGACTCAGCCCCAGCATTTT. The encoded protein is CASSPPQVLLTQPQHF. Variable domain in full (rest from reference TRBV14 and TRBJ1-5): EAGVTQFPSHSVIEKGQTVTLRCDPISGHDNLYWYRRVMGKEIKFLLHFVKESKQDESGMPNNRFLAERTGGTYSTLKVQPAELEDSGVYFCASSPPQVLLTQPQHFGDGTRLSIL.

The CDR3 DNA is TGTGCCAGCAGCCAAGAACGGCTGAACTATGGCTACACCTTC. It is translated as CASSQERLNYGYTF. J is TRBJ1-2 and V is TRBV14; D is undetermined. The germline V gene has CDR1 SGHDN and CDR2 FVKESK. The V end was cut by 0 bases, the J end by 2 bases, with 7 bases between. The CDR3 loop spans 14 amino acids. Looking up the rest from reference TRBV14 and TRBJ1-2 gives the full variable domain: EAGVTQFPSHSVIEKGQTVTLRCDPISGHDNLYWYRRVMGKEIKFLLHFVKESKQDESGMPNNRFLAERTGGTYSTLKVQPAELEDSGVYFCASSQERLNYGYTFGSGTRLTVV.

This clonotype has a handful of counts. V usage is TRBV24-1 and J usage is TRBJ1-4; D is ambiguous. Trimming cost V 9 bases and J 3 bases, with 13 bases left between them. CDR3 size: 14 residues. The germline V gene encodes CDR1 KGHDR and CDR2 SFDVKD. CDR3 DNA sequence: TGTGCCACCGCCAGCCGGGAATCTAATGAAAAACTGTTTTTT. Amino acids: CATASRESNEKLFF.

This clonotype was counted ten times or more. The chain employs TRBV7-3 and TRBJ2-3, with D unclear. The CDR3 spans 13 residues. CDR1 SGHTA and CDR2 FQGTGA come from the germline V gene. V dropped 2 bases and J dropped 2 bases, with 5 bases sitting between them. The CDR3: CASSLLNTDTQYF. The CDR3 DNA sequence: TGTGCCAGCAGCTTACTAAACACAGATACGCAGTATTTT.

The CDR3, as DNA: TGTGCCAGCAGCGTAGTTTCCGGAGAAGAGACCCAGTACTTC. Amino acids: CASSVVSGEETQYF. V usage is TRBV9 and J usage is TRBJ2-5; D is ambiguous. Deletions cut 0 bases from V and 3 bases from J, with 9 bases between. The CDR3 spans 14 residues. Germline lookup yields CDR1 SGDLS and CDR2 YYNGEE. The entire variable domain, with the rest obtained from reference TRBV9 and TRBJ2-5, is as follows: DSGVTQTPKHLITATGQRVTLRCSPRSGDLSVYWYQQSLDQGLQFLIQYYNGEERAKGNILERFSAQQFPDLHSELNLSSLELGDSALYFCASSVVSGEETQYFGPGTRLLVL.

This clonotype was observed at least ten times. This chain joins TRBV28 and TRBJ2-7; 10 positions match TRBD1. J lost 10 bases, V lost 8 bases, and 14 bases had no gene match. CDR1 is MDHEN, CDR2 SYDVKM, per germline. CDR3 length: 14 residues. CDR3 sequence (DNA): TGTGCCAGCCGTACGAGACAGGGGGCGGGGGATCAGTACTTC. This translates into CASRTRQGAGDQYF.

As regards this clonotype: This sequence may be a read error, since a much larger clone differs from it by one base. V gene TRBV5-1 combines with J gene TRBJ1-1; no firm D call. V lost 0 bases and J lost 7, with 7 bases in between. The CDR3 extends over 12 amino acids. Germline loops: CDR1 SGHRS, CDR2 YFSETQ. The CDR3 spells CASSLGAGEAFF. Here the CDR3 DNA reads TGCGCCAGCAGCTTGGGGGCAGGTGAAGCTTTCTTT.